This T cell receptor (beta chain) was identified in a study of beta chain features in type 1 diabetes. Expressed TCRB transcripts got sequenced, as all isolated RNA was reverse transcribed. TCRdb's copy holds only in-frame clones and misses some; the assay was immunoSEQ multiplex PCR. Of some 150,000 clones listed, more than 9% are singletons. CDR1 SGHDT and CDR2 YYEEEE come from the germline V gene. Trimming cost V 6 bases and J 8 bases; bases outside gene matches: 6. The CDR3 has 12 amino acids. The source is a man younger than 35 in good health. Sequenced material: naive CD4+ T cells from blood. The gene calls are TRBV5-6 and TRBJ2-5; TRBD2 matches at 8 bases. CDR3 loop: CASNLSGGTQYF. CDR3 coding DNA: TGTGCCAGCAACCTAAGCGGGGGAACCCAGTACTTC.